Listed below are T cell receptor beta chains from one sample, sequenced in a study of control samples from healthy donors and cancer patients. Only in-frame clones appear in the TCRdb table, and some are missing; sequencing was by immunoSEQ multiplex PCR. Seen here are 140,000 or so clones, about nine tenths observed once, and the top ten hold approximately 3.2%. The specimen was blood. These receptors were collected from a man aged 30-40 years in good health. The CDR3 runs from the conserved cysteine through the conserved F or W. Fields, in order: J gene, clone size, V gene, CDR3 length, CDR3 protein. For some rows the clone size is stated as once, few or many, or as a class when expanded; others skip it.

TRBJ1-3 . TRBV6-2/TRBV6-3 15 CASSYAAVSGNTIYF
TRBJ1-1 once TRBV3-1/TRBV3-2 13 CASSQVLGHSAFF
TRBJ2-1 . TRBV19 15 CASSPSGGAYNEQFF
TRBJ1-2 . TRBV3-1/TRBV3-2 14 CASSQDAGGGGYTF
TRBJ1-5 . TRBV18 12 CASSQENQPQHF
TRBJ1-3 . TRBV28 14 CASKGGSSGNTIYF
TRBJ2-7 few TRBV18 14 CASSPQSGAYEQYF
TRBJ2-1 . TRBV15 14 CATSRDDGGNEQFF
TRBJ2-2 . TRBV9 16 CASSVDAGGLGGELFF
TRBJ2-4 . TRBV15 13 CATSYFGENIQYF
TRBJ2-1 . TRBV6-5 15 CASGIQASSYNEQFF
TRBJ1-3 . TRBV5-1 15 CASSQGRSSGNTIYF
TRBJ2-1 once TRBV7-3 16 CASSLRASGGVGEQFF
TRBJ2-7 . TRBV19 12 CASSIGDREQYF
TRBJ1-5 . TRBV7-2 13 CASSGTGYQPQHF
TRBJ1-3 . TRBV27 13 CASSFRDADTIYF